This record looks at one T cell receptor (beta chain) sequence and its context. The source of the sample is a study of blood T cell repertoires in COVID-19. About the research overall: Acute and convalescent COVID-19 samples came from the United States, Italy and Spain. Sample material is recorded as cDNA or gDNA derived from T cells, B-cell-depleted T cells, or PBMCs.

The V end was cut by 3 bases, the J end by 7 bases, with 12 bases between. Germline V gives CDR1 GTSNPN, CDR2 SVGIG (reference sequence). CDR3 size: 12 residues. Authors' analysis steps: Reference gene primer amplification gave estimated nucleated cell counts. Measured with immunoSEQ multiplex PCR; TCRdb has only the in-frame clones, and not every one. The V and J calls and clone size are taken from that table; D and trimming were inferred from the DNA. The sample consists of 87,000 or so clones, approximately 86% of them appearing once. The J gene is TRBJ1-2, the V gene TRBV30; the D gene is possibly TRBD1 (5 bases). This sequence originates from a man aged 40-49 years with acute or convalescent COVID-19. Specimen: peripheral blood. The DNA of the CDR3 is TGTGCCTGGAGCGGAGGGAGGGGTGGCTACACCTTC. Translating gives CAWSGGRGGYTF. Full variable domain (missing parts from reference TRBV30 and TRBJ1-2): SQTIHQWPATLVQPVGSPLSLECTVEGTSNPNLYWYRQAAGRGLQLLFYSVGIGQISSEVPQNLSASRPQDRQFILSSKKLLLSDSGFYLCAWSGGRGGYTFGSGTRLTVV.